The 22 T cell receptor beta chains given below trace back to one sample, sequenced in a study of blood T cell repertoires in COVID-19. Method: immunoSEQ multiplex PCR; TCRdb's copy keeps in-frame clones and lacks some. The sample has under 130,000 clones, around 83% seen once. The sequenced sample consisted of peripheral blood. These receptors were obtained from an elderly woman with acute or convalescent COVID-19.

V usage is TRBV2 and J usage is TRBJ2-7, with 10 bases aligning to TRBD1. Germline assignment: CDR1 SNHLY and CDR2 FYNNEI. V trimming: 5 bases; J trimming: 0 bases; junction bases outside the gene matches: 4. This CDR3 contains 15 residues. The CDR3 sequence is CASSTRDRGSYEQYF. The CDR3 nucleotides are TGTGCCAGCAGTACCCGGGACAGGGGCTCCTACGAGCAGTACTTC.

The chain couples TRBV7-8 to TRBJ2-5; TRBD2 agrees at 10 bases. The CDR3 loop spans 15 amino acids. Germline V lookup: CDR1 SGHVS, CDR2 FQNEAQ. Germline trimming cut 6 bases from V and 4 bases from J; bases unmatched to any gene: 8. The CDR3 DNA is TGTGCCAGCAGTTATATAGCGGGAGGAAGAGAGACCCAGTACTTC. Protein sequence: CASSYIAGGRETQYF.

V gene TRBV24-1 combines with J gene TRBJ2-7; D gene unclear. Germline values: CDR1 KGHDR, CDR2 SFDVKD. CDR3 size: 13 residues. Trimming cost V 1 base and J 5 bases, with 8 bases left between them. The CDR3 here is CATSDFELNEQYV. The CDR3 nucleotides are TGTGCCACCAGTGATTTTGAACTGAACGAGCAGTACGTC.

This chain joins TRBV19 and TRBJ1-3; 9 positions match TRBD1. V trimming: 4 bases; J trimming: 2 bases; junction bases outside the gene matches: 9. Germline V gene sequence: CDR1 LNHDA, CDR2 SQIVND (reference sequence). The CDR3 runs to 17 residues. The CDR3 region is CASSTMDRGKAGNTIYF. The CDR3 nucleotides read TGTGCCAGTAGTACGATGGACAGGGGAAAAGCTGGAAACACCATATATTTT.

V is TRBV19 and J is TRBJ1-1, with D uncertain. Between the trimmed V and J ends, which lost 4 bases and 3 bases, there was a span of 12 bases. The CDR3 has 14 amino acids. Germline-derived CDR1 and CDR2 are LNHDA and SQIVND (reference sequence). The CDR3 coding sequence is TGTGCCAGTAGTACCACATTTCTGTACACTGAAGCTTTCTTT. Its protein is CASSTTFLYTEAFF.

CDR3 DNA: TGTGCCACCAGCAGGATGGGGGGGGCGAGCAATCAGCCCCAGCATTTT. It is translated as CATSRMGGASNQPQHF. The rearrangement links TRBV15 to TRBJ1-5; D is possibly TRBD1 (6 bases). The V gene's germline CDR1 is LNHNV and CDR2 YYDKDF (reference sequence). V lost 3 bases to trimming and J lost 1 base, with 13 bases between them. There are 16 residues in the CDR3.

The V and J genes are TRBV19 and TRBJ1-2; D gene uncertain. V gave up 5 bases and J gave up 4 bases, with 5 bases separating them. Germline V gene lookup returns CDR1 LNHDA and CDR2 SQIVND (reference sequence). The CDR3 extends over 11 amino acids. The CDR3 sequence: CASSATYGYTF. CDR3 DNA: TGTGCCAGTAGTGCTACCTATGGCTACACCTTC.

The table lists this clone with a few counts. The chain links TRBV19 to TRBJ1-1; the D gene is possibly TRBD1 (6 bases). The CDR3 sequence is 15 residues long. Trimming left V 5 bases short and J 1 base short, with 14 bases between. Germline V gene sequence: CDR1 LNHDA, CDR2 SQIVND (reference sequence). In nucleotides, the CDR3 is TGTGCCAGTAGTCCCTCGGACAGCCAGAACACTGAAGCTTTCTTT. It yields the protein CASSPSDSQNTEAFF.

The chain has TRBV5-4 and TRBJ2-2, with 9 nucleotides matching TRBD1. The V gene end was trimmed by 4 bases and the J gene end by 5 bases; junction bases not matched to a gene: 9. Germline V CDR1 and CDR2: SGHNT, YYREEE (reference sequence). CDR3 size: 16 residues. This CDR3 reads CASSLGTGGITGELFF. The CDR3 DNA reads as TGTGCCAGCAGCCTCGGAACAGGGGGCATAACCGGGGAGCTGTTTTTT.

This rearrangement joins TRBV12-3 or TRBV12-4 to TRBJ2-2; D might be TRBD1 (6 bases). This CDR3 is 13 amino acids long. The V gene lost 10 bases and the J gene lost 5 bases, with 14 bases spanning the gap. CDR3 DNA sequence: TGTGCCACGAGACCAGGGGCTACCGGGGAGCTGTTTTTT. This gives the protein CATRPGATGELFF.

The CDR3 nucleotides are TGTGCCAGCAGGACGTGGAGCGGGAGAGGGGAGCTGTTTTTT. Its translation is CASRTWSGRGELFF. The J gene is TRBJ2-2, the V gene TRBV25-1, with 8 bases that match TRBD2. With V trimmed by 6 bases and J by 8 bases, 8 bases remained unmatched. The germline V gene encodes CDR1 MGHDK and CDR2 SYGVNS. This CDR3 spans 14 amino acids.

This clone turned up a few times. In DNA, the CDR3 is TGTGCCAGTAGGGTAACTAGCGGAGACAATGAGCAGTTCTTC. It encodes CASRVTSGDNEQFF. V is TRBV19 and J is TRBJ2-1, with TRBD2 matching over 8 bases. Losses at the gene ends were 6 bases for V and 5 bases for J; bases not matched to a gene: 6. CDR3 size: 14 residues. CDR1 LNHDA and CDR2 SQIVND come from the germline V gene (reference sequence).

V gene TRBV7-9 combines with J gene TRBJ2-2; D is perhaps TRBD2 (5 bases). CDR1 and CDR2 (germline): SEHNR, FQNEAQ (reference sequence). CDR3 length: 18 residues. V was pared by 5 bases and J by 4 bases, with 23 bases between. Here the CDR3 DNA reads TGTGCCAGCAGCCCGAGAACCGGGGTCCAAAGAGGCACCGGGGAGCTGTTTTTT. Encoded protein: CASSPRTGVQRGTGELFF.

V usage is TRBV29-1 and J usage is TRBJ2-4; no reliable D call. Germline V gene data show CDR1 as SQVTM and CDR2 as ANQGSEA. V was cut by 4 bases and J by 4 bases, with 14 bases left in between. The CDR3 sequence is 14 residues long. The CDR3 nucleotides are TGCAGCGTTGGCCCCGAGTGGGCTAAAAACATTCAGTACTTC. This encodes CSVGPEWAKNIQYF.

V usage is TRBV5-6 and J usage is TRBJ1-2; TRBD1 is a possible D gene (5 bases). The germline CDR1 and CDR2 sequences are SGHDT and YYEEEE. This CDR3 spans 13 amino acids. V was clipped by 4 bases and J by 3 bases, with 10 bases between them. CDR3 coding DNA: TGTGCCAGCAGCCGCGGGGCAGACTATGGCTACACCTTC. It encodes CASSRGADYGYTF.

The V and J genes are TRBV27 and TRBJ1-5; the D gene is possibly TRBD1 (5 bases). The CDR3 sequence is 14 residues long. V was pared by 7 bases and J by 3 bases, with 13 bases between. CDR1 and CDR2 (germline): MNHEY, SMNVEV (reference sequence). Here the CDR3 reads CASMGQGYNQPQHF. The CDR3 nucleotides are TGTGCCAGCATGGGGCAGGGATACAATCAGCCCCAGCATTTT.

This clone appeared a few times. This chain joins TRBV10-1 and TRBJ2-2; 11 nucleotides align to TRBD2. This CDR3 has 14 residues. J lost 7 bases, V lost 5 bases, and 3 bases had no gene match. Germline CDR1 is WNHNN and CDR2 is SYGVQD (reference sequence). As DNA, the CDR3 is TGCGCCAGCAGTCTAGCGGGAGGTGACGGGGAGCTGTTTTTT. Translation: CASSLAGGDGELFF.

The chain recombines TRBV9 with TRBJ2-2, with TRBD1 as a possible D gene (6 bases). Germline V CDR1 and CDR2: SGDLS, YYNGEE. The CDR3 sequence is 14 residues long. V shed 3 bases and J shed 1 base, with 7 bases lying between them. This CDR3 reads CASSGQENTGELFF. The DNA of the CDR3 is TGTGCCAGCAGCGGACAGGAGAACACCGGGGAGCTGTTTTTT.

The V call is TRBV7-9, the J call TRBJ2-7; weak D call: TRBD1 (6 bases). V was clipped by 5 bases and J by 3 bases, with 20 bases between them. CDR3 length equals 16 residues. The germline gives CDR1 SEHNR, CDR2 FQNEAQ (reference sequence). This chain's CDR3 is CASSATDSRDFYEQYF. The CDR3 nucleotides are TGTGCCAGCAGCGCTACGGACAGTCGAGACTTCTACGAGCAGTACTTC. Based on the CDR3 plus reference TRBV7-9 and TRBJ2-7, the full variable domain is DTGVSQNPRHKITKRGQNVTFRCDPISEHNRLYWYRQTLGQGPEFLTYFQNEAQLEKSRLLSDRFSAERPKGSFSTLEIQRTEQGDSAMYLCASSATDSRDFYEQYFGPGTRLTVT.

CDR3 protein: CASRRDGSSYEQYF. CDR3 bases: TGTGCCAGCAGACGCGACGGGAGCTCCTACGAGCAGTACTTC. The V call is TRBV6-5, the J call TRBJ2-7, with a weak D call TRBD2 (6 bases). The CDR3 runs 14 residues. V was pared by 6 bases and J by 0 bases, with 12 bases between. Germline values: CDR1 MNHEY, CDR2 SVGAGI.

This clone was observed a single time. V usage is TRBV10-3 and J usage is TRBJ1-6; 9 bases map to TRBD1. J gave up 10 bases and V 6 bases, and 4 bases lay outside the gene matches. The CDR3 sequence is 13 residues long. From germline, CDR1 is ENHRY and CDR2 SYGVKD. CDR3 in DNA: TGTGCCATCAGGCGGGACAGGGACTCACCCCTCCACTTT. This gives the protein CAIRRDRDSPLHF.

The chain uses TRBV6-5 and TRBJ1-2, with no clear D. V was shortened by 7 bases and J by 2 bases, with 14 bases between the two germline ends. This CDR3 has 14 residues. CDR1 is MNHEY, CDR2 SVGAGI, per germline. The CDR3 sequence is CASKYYGENYGYTF. In nucleotides, the CDR3 is TGTGCCAGCAAGTATTACGGGGAGAACTATGGCTACACCTTC.